This T cell receptor beta chain stems from a study of blood T cell repertoires in COVID-19. The CDR3 length is 13 residues. J gave up 6 bases and V 7 bases, and 4 bases lay outside the gene matches. Sequenced by immunoSEQ multiplex PCR; TCRdb stores in-frame clones only, minus some. The sample lists some 42,000 clones, roughly three quarters occurring once. V and J are TRBV12-3 or TRBV12-4 and TRBJ2-3; TRBD2 aligns across 10 bases. The sequence was collected from a man at least 80 years old with acute or convalescent COVID-19. Input material: peripheral blood. The CDR3 region has the DNA TGTGCCAGCATGCTGACTAGCGGGGATACGCAGTATTTT. Translation: CASMLTSGDTQYF.